This entry describes one T cell receptor beta chain. The antigen it binds to is not known. No qualities accompany the bases; no much larger clone lies one base away. The immunoSEQ Assay, a bias-controlled multiplex PCR, was used to amplify TCRbeta CDR3 regions from genomic DNA. The paper's data handling went like this. Within the assay, amplification of reference gene primers was used to estimate how many nucleated cells each sample contained. To quantify the absolute abundance of each unique TCRbeta CDR3 rearrangement, sequence reads were collapsed and filtered. Productive Simpson clonality was computed per sample as the square root of Simpson's diversity index over productive rearrangements. The clones in this table, taken by TCRdb from immuneACCESS, are in-frame only. Not every clone is retained; where verified, under half of the shortfall comes from an unresolved V gene, and the cause of the rest is unknown. V, J and clone size are those of that table, while D and trimming were read from the DNA. This sample lists under 200,000 clones; approximately 88% were detected once. 3% to 4% of the sample rests with the top ten.

This record comes from a study of blood T cell repertoires in COVID-19 (TCRdb year 2020). With respect to the entire study: The collaborator samples originated in the United States, Italy and Spain and spanned the acute and convalescent phases of COVID-19. The prospective study material was composed of cDNA or gDNA derived from T cells, B-cell-depleted T cells, or PBMCs. Deeply sampled blood TCRbeta repertoires from subjects exposed to, actively infected with, or recovered from COVID-19 were included in the dataset. The repertoires were released in a freely available public database meant as a resource for research on the immune response to SARS-CoV-2. Samples were obtained from the ongoing ImmuneRACE study (first 160 participants) and from some 1,300 subjects provided by 6 global collaborators. A de-identified subject ID, COVID-19 status, age in years and sex were almost always included in the sample metadata. Where HLA class I and class II types were available, the types were taken from metadata supplied by the sample provider, not from assay-based typing. Broader findings and caveats from the paper: The quantity of clinical and demographic metadata differed by source and by participant and was supplied without curation.

Another Seattle source contributed samples from volunteer blood donors who had recovered from COVID-19. Collaborating institutions collected whole blood in K2EDTA tubes following their own protocols. Collaborator samples were shipped for TCRbeta analysis as frozen whole blood, isolated PBMCs, or DNA extracted from either sample type. This clonotype was sampled from a woman aged 60 to 75 who had recovered from COVID-19. Sample: peripheral blood.

Read as DNA, the sequence is TGCGCCAGCCACTTAGGACAGGGGCCCACAGATACGCAGTATTTT. This sequence encodes CASHLGQGPTDTQYF. This chain joins TRBV5-1 to TRBJ2-3; 9 bases in the middle match TRBD1. The germline V gene encodes CDR1 SGHRS and CDR2 YFSETQ. The CDR3 contains 15 residues, cysteine and phenylalanine counted. Just the 45-base CDR3 DNA is kept, in frame starting at base 1. Ends trimmed: V by 7 bases, J by 2 bases; bases unmatched to a gene: 8.